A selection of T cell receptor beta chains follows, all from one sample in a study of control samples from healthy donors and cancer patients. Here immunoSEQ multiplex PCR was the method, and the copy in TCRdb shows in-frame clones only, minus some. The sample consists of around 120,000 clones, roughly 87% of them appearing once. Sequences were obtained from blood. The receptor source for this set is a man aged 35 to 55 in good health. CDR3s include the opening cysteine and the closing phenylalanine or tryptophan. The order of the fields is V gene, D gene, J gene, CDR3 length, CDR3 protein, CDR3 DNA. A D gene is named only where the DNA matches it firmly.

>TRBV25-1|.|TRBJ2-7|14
CASSPRGRFYEQYF
TGTGCCAGCAGCCCGAGGGGTCGGTTCTACGAGCAGTACTTC
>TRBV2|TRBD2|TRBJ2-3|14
CASSDERGSDTQYF
TGTGCCAGCAGTGACGAGCGGGGCTCAGATACGCAGTATTTT
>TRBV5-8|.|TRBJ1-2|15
CASSRGPGPNYGYTF
TGTGCCAGCAGCCGGGGGCCAGGACCTAACTATGGCTACACCTTC
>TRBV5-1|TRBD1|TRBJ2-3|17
CASSWRVGGQGTDTQYF
TGCGCCAGCAGCTGGCGGGTTGGAGGACAGGGGACAGATACGCAGTATTTT
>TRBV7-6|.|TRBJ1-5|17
CASSLGGGWRSNQPQHF
TGTGCCAGCAGCCTCGGTGGGGGGTGGAGGAGCAATCAGCCCCAGCATTTT
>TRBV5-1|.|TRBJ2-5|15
CASTPRGHLQETQYF
TGCGCCAGCACCCCCCGGGGGCATCTCCAAGAGACCCAGTACTTC
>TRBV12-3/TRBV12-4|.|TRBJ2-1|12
CASSFSYNEQFF
TGTGCCAGCAGTTTCTCTTACAATGAGCAGTTCTTC
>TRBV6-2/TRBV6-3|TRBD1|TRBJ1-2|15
CASSQQGASNYGYTF
TGTGCCAGCAGTCAGCAGGGGGCGTCTAACTATGGCTACACCTTC
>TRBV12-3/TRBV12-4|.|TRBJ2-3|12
CASSLFADTQYF
TGTGCCAGCAGTTTATTTGCAGATACGCAGTATTTT
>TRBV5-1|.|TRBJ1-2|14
CASSLAVSFYGYTF
TGCGCCAGCAGCTTGGCGGTCAGCTTCTATGGCTACACCTTC
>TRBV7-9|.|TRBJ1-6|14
CASSLGGLDSPLHF
TGTGCCAGCAGCTTAGGAGGTCTGGATTCACCCCTCCACTTT
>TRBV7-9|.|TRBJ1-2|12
CVIDRDTYGYTF
TGTGTCATTGACCGGGACACCTATGGCTACACCTTC
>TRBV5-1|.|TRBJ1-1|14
CASSFSGLNTEAFF
TGCGCCAGCAGCTTTTCTGGGTTGAACACTGAAGCTTTCTTT
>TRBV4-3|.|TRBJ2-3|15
CASSQEPAATDTQYF
TGCGCCAGCAGCCAAGAGCCCGCGGCCACAGATACGCAGTATTTT